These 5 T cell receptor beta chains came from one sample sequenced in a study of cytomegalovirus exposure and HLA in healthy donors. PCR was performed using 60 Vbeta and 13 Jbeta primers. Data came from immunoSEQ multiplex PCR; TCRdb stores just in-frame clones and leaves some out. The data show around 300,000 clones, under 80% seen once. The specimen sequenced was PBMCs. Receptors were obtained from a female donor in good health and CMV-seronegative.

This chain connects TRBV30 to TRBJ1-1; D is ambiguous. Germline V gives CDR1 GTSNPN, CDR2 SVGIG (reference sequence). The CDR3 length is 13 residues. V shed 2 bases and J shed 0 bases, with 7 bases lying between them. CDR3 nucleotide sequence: TGTGCCTGGAGTAATGACATGAACACTGAAGCTTTCTTT. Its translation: CAWSNDMNTEAFF. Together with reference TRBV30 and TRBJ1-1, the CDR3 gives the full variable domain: SQTIHQWPATLVQPVGSPLSLECTVEGTSNPNLYWYRQAAGRGLQLLFYSVGIGQISSEVPQNLSASRPQDRQFILSSKKLLLSDSGFYLCAWSNDMNTEAFFGQGTRLTVV.

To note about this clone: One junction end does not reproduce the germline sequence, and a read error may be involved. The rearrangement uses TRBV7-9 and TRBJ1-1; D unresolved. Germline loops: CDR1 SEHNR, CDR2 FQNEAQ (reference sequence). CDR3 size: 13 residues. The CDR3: CSSSLSRDTEAFF. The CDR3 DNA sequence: TGTTCCAGCAGCTTATCGCGGGACACTGAAGCTTTCTTT.

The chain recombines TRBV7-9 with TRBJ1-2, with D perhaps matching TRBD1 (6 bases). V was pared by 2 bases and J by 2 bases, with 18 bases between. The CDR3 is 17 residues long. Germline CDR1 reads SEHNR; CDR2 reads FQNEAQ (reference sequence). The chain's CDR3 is CASSLPLTGIGNYGYTF. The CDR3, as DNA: TGTGCCAGCAGCTTACCCCTCACAGGGATCGGGAACTATGGCTACACCTTC.

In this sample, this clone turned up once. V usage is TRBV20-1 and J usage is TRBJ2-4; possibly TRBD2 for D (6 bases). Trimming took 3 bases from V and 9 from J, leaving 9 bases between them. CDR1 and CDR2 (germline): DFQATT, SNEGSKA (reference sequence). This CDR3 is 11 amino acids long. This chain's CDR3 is CSASEEGIQYF. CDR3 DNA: TGCAGTGCTAGCGAGGAGGGCATTCAGTACTTC.

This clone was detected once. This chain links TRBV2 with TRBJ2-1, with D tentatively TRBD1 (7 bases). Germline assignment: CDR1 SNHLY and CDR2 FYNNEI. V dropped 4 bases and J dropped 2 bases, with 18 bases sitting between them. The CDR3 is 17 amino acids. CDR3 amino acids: CASSATSGRGAYNEQFF. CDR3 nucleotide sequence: TGTGCCAGCAGTGCCACCTCGGGCAGGGGGGCCTACAATGAGCAGTTCTTC.